A selection of T cell receptor beta chains follows, all from one sample in a study of T cell changes during pregnancy in multiple sclerosis. Here immunoSEQ multiplex PCR was the method, and the copy in TCRdb shows in-frame clones only, minus some. In the table there are tens of thousands of clones, about 91% of which are singletons. The sample in question was peripheral blood, obtained in the first trimester of pregnancy. The receptors shown here come from a female donor in good health, enrolled as a control in a pregnancy study. The CDR3 runs from the conserved cysteine through the conserved F or W. A D gene is named only where the DNA matches it firmly. Only part of the rows carry a size: once, few, many, or a class if the clone is expanded.

D: NA
size: NA
V: TRBV5-4
J: TRBJ2-2
DNA: TGTGCCAGCAGCTTGGGCCAGGGCAGTCCCGGGGAGCTGTTTTTT
CDR3: CASSLGQGSPGELFF

D: TRBD2
size: NA
V: TRBV7-2
J: TRBJ2-7
DNA: TGTGCCAGCAGCCGCCAGCGGGGGGGCCCCTACGAGCAGTACTTC
CDR3: CASSRQRGGPYEQYF

D: NA
size: NA
V: TRBV7-6
J: TRBJ1-3
DNA: TGTGCCAGCAGCCCAACTTTCTCTGGAAACACCATATATTTT
CDR3: CASSPTFSGNTIYF

D: NA
size: once
V: TRBV5-6
J: TRBJ2-1
DNA: TGTGCCAGCAGCTTGTCCGATGAGCAGTTCTTC
CDR3: CASSLSDEQFF

D: TRBD1
size: NA
V: TRBV9
J: TRBJ2-7
DNA: TGTGCCAGCAGCCCCGGGACAGGGTTCCACGAGCAGTACTTC
CDR3: CASSPGTGFHEQYF

D: NA
size: NA
V: TRBV27
J: TRBJ1-1
DNA: TGTGCCAGCAGTTTTAGGGGCCCTACTGAAGCTTTCTTT
CDR3: CASSFRGPTEAFF

D: TRBD1
size: NA
V: TRBV10-3
J: TRBJ2-7
DNA: TGTGCCATCAGTGAGTCGGGACAGGGGGCCTCTACCGAGCAGTACTTC
CDR3: CAISESGQGASTEQYF

D: NA
size: NA
V: TRBV5-6
J: TRBJ2-7
DNA: TGTGCCAGCAGCTTGGCCGTCCAAAGCTGGTTAAGCTCCTACGAGCAGTACTTC
CDR3: CASSLAVQSWLSSYEQYF

D: NA
size: few
V: TRBV7-9
J: TRBJ2-1
DNA: TGTGCCAGCAAGAACGAGCGGAACTACAATGAGCAGTTCTTC
CDR3: CASKNERNYNEQFF

D: TRBD2
size: NA
V: TRBV7-9
J: TRBJ2-7
DNA: TGTGCCAGCAGCCCGGTGGCCGGGGGGATCTACGAGCAGTACTTC
CDR3: CASSPVAGGIYEQYF

D: NA
size: NA
V: TRBV19
J: TRBJ2-1
DNA: TGTGCCAGTAGTATAGGGGCAGGGCAAGGTGAGCAGTTCTTC
CDR3: CASSIGAGQGEQFF

D: TRBD2
size: NA
V: TRBV18
J: TRBJ2-5
DNA: TGTGCCAGCTCACCACCGAGGACTAGCGGGAGTATCCAAGAGACCCAGTACTTC
CDR3: CASSPPRTSGSIQETQYF

D: NA
size: NA
V: TRBV7-9
J: TRBJ1-4
DNA: TGTGCCAGCAGCTTTGCCGGGGTAGGGGAAAAACTGTTTTTT
CDR3: CASSFAGVGEKLFF

D: TRBD1
size: NA
V: TRBV6-1
J: TRBJ1-4
DNA: TGTGCCAGCAGTGAAAGGGGGCTTAATGAAAAACTGTTTTTT
CDR3: CASSERGLNEKLFF

D: TRBD2
size: NA
V: TRBV12-5
J: TRBJ2-6
DNA: TGTGCTAGTGCCTTGGTGCTAGCGGGACACCGCTCTGGGGCCAACGTCCTGACTTTC
CDR3: CASALVLAGHRSGANVLTF

D: TRBD2
size: NA
V: TRBV12-5
J: TRBJ2-1
DNA: TGTGCTAGCCGTACTAGCGGGAGGATCGGTGAGCAGTTCTTC
CDR3: CASRTSGRIGEQFF

D: TRBD2
size: NA
V: TRBV9
J: TRBJ2-3
DNA: TGTGCCAGCAGCGTAGACAGCGGGGGGGCCAGAGATACGCAGTATTTT
CDR3: CASSVDSGGARDTQYF